This entry concerns a single T cell receptor beta chain. Its antigen is not known. This sample is part of a study of response to subunit inactivated influenza vaccine. Whole-study results and caveats: New T cells are recruited in small numbers by each seasonal influenza vaccination, according to the authors' suggestion.

TCRdb called the RT-PCR reads again in MiXCR, with one record for every CDR3 protein. There are some 300,000 distinct CDR3 sequences in the sample; around 22% occur only once, and 10% lies in the top ten. Germline V gives CDR1 DFQATT, CDR2 SNEGSKA (reference sequence). V gave up 4 bases and J gave up 0 bases, with 16 bases separating them. The CDR3 is 16 residues long. The receptor was derived from a man between 50 and 75 years old who received an inactivated influenza vaccine. The rearrangement joins TRBV20-1 to TRBJ1-5; TRBD1 might be the D (6 bases). Source: PBMCs from blood, taken about 20 months after vaccination. The CDR3 DNA is TGCAGTGCTACTACAGGGAGGGAAAATAGCAATCAGCCCCAGCATTTT. It translates to CSATTGRENSNQPQHF.